The rows below give T cell receptor beta chains drawn from one sample of a study of T cells in tuberculosis. The method was immunoSEQ multiplex PCR; TCRdb's version includes in-frame clones alone and lacks a portion of them. This repertoire shows 35,000 to 45,000 clones, approximately 93% found once; its top ten account for almost 4.5%. Source: PBMCs, taken at tuberculosis diagnosis. These receptors were collected from an adult with tuberculosis. Each CDR3 is given with its conserved first and last residue. The order of the fields is V gene, D gene, clone size, J gene, CDR3 protein, CDR3 DNA. A D gene is named only where the DNA matches it firmly. The size entry is marked missing in some rows and otherwise reads once, few, many or a size class.

v_call: TRBV5-1
d_call: TRBD1
clone_size: NA
j_call: TRBJ1-2
cdr3_aa: CASRYIQGRGGYTF
cdr3_nt: TGCGCCAGCAGGTACATACAGGGGCGAGGAGGCTACACCTTC

v_call: TRBV6-5
d_call: TRBD1
clone_size: NA
j_call: TRBJ1-1
cdr3_aa: CASRFQGAEAFF
cdr3_nt: TGTGCCAGCAGGTTCCAGGGGGCTGAAGCTTTCTTT

v_call: TRBV9
d_call: NA
clone_size: NA
j_call: TRBJ2-7
cdr3_aa: CASSPQGSYYEQYF
cdr3_nt: TGTGCCAGCAGCCCCCAGGGCTCCTACTACGAGCAGTACTTC

v_call: TRBV6-5
d_call: NA
clone_size: NA
j_call: TRBJ1-1
cdr3_aa: CASSRALGGNTEAFF
cdr3_nt: TGTGCCAGCAGCCGCGCCCTAGGGGGGAACACTGAAGCTTTCTTT

v_call: TRBV19
d_call: TRBD1
clone_size: NA
j_call: TRBJ1-6
cdr3_aa: CASSLGQGHSPLHF
cdr3_nt: TGTGCCAGTAGTCTTGGACAGGGCCATTCACCCCTCCACTTT

v_call: TRBV19
d_call: NA
clone_size: NA
j_call: TRBJ1-6
cdr3_aa: CASLGSSYNSPLHF
cdr3_nt: TGTGCCAGTTTGGGCAGCTCCTATAATTCACCCCTCCACTTT

v_call: TRBV11-3
d_call: NA
clone_size: once
j_call: TRBJ2-1
cdr3_aa: CASSPVGLAYNEQFF
cdr3_nt: TGTGCCAGCAGTCCGGTGGGACTGGCCTACAATGAGCAGTTCTTC

v_call: TRBV7-2
d_call: NA
clone_size: NA
j_call: TRBJ1-1
cdr3_aa: CASSPRTEGAFF
cdr3_nt: TGTGCCAGCAGCCCTAGGACAGAAGGCGCTTTCTTT

v_call: TRBV19
d_call: NA
clone_size: NA
j_call: TRBJ1-1
cdr3_aa: CASSTTTDTEAFF
cdr3_nt: TGTGCCAGTAGTACCACGACAGACACTGAAGCTTTCTTT

v_call: TRBV19
d_call: TRBD1
clone_size: NA
j_call: TRBJ2-7
cdr3_aa: CASSLMTGGFGSEQYF
cdr3_nt: TGTGCCAGTAGTTTAATGACAGGGGGATTCGGCTCCGAGCAGTACTTC

v_call: TRBV7-2
d_call: NA
clone_size: NA
j_call: TRBJ2-1
cdr3_aa: CASSRRGTVVSGEQFF
cdr3_nt: TGTGCCAGCAGCCGACGAGGGACTGTTGTTTCTGGTGAGCAGTTCTTC

v_call: TRBV11-2
d_call: TRBD2
clone_size: NA
j_call: TRBJ2-2
cdr3_aa: CASSWTSGFTGELFF
cdr3_nt: TGTGCCAGCAGCTGGACTAGCGGATTCACCGGGGAGCTGTTTTTT

v_call: TRBV6-6
d_call: TRBD1
clone_size: NA
j_call: TRBJ1-4
cdr3_aa: CASRGTGGVEKLFF
cdr3_nt: TGTGCCAGCAGGGGAACAGGGGGGGTTGAAAAACTGTTTTTT

v_call: TRBV5-1
d_call: NA
clone_size: NA
j_call: TRBJ2-1
cdr3_aa: CASSFSGLGGNEQFF
cdr3_nt: TGCGCCAGCAGCTTTTCGGGCTTAGGAGGCAATGAGCAGTTCTTC

v_call: TRBV7-9
d_call: NA
clone_size: few
j_call: TRBJ2-7
cdr3_aa: CASRSRELTSYEQYF
cdr3_nt: TGTGCCAGCAGGAGTAGAGAACTAACTTCCTACGAGCAGTACTTC

v_call: TRBV7-2
d_call: TRBD1
clone_size: NA
j_call: TRBJ1-2
cdr3_aa: CASSADRGSYGYTF
cdr3_nt: TGTGCCAGCAGCGCGGACAGGGGGAGCTATGGCTACACCTTC

v_call: TRBV2
d_call: NA
clone_size: NA
j_call: TRBJ1-3
cdr3_aa: CASSERGLGTIYF
cdr3_nt: TGTGCCAGCAGTGAAAGGGGGTTGGGCACCATATATTTT

v_call: TRBV30
d_call: NA
clone_size: NA
j_call: TRBJ1-1
cdr3_aa: CAWSVPAGPEAFF
cdr3_nt: TGTGCCTGGAGTGTACCGGCGGGTCCTGAAGCTTTCTTT

v_call: TRBV18
d_call: NA
clone_size: NA
j_call: TRBJ2-1
cdr3_aa: CASSGYNEQFF
cdr3_nt: TGTGCCAGCTCCGGGTACAATGAGCAGTTCTTC

v_call: TRBV18
d_call: NA
clone_size: once
j_call: TRBJ1-1
cdr3_aa: CASSPSGGNTEAFF
cdr3_nt: TGTGCCAGCTCACCCTCGGGGGGAAACACTGAAGCTTTCTTT

v_call: TRBV11-2
d_call: TRBD1
clone_size: NA
j_call: TRBJ2-2
cdr3_aa: CASSRRQGNTGELFF
cdr3_nt: TGTGCCAGCAGCCGGAGACAGGGGAACACCGGGGAGCTGTTTTTT

v_call: TRBV28
d_call: TRBD2
clone_size: NA
j_call: TRBJ2-7
cdr3_aa: CASSLRGGSYEQYF
cdr3_nt: TGTGCCAGCAGTCTGCGGGGGGGCTCCTACGAGCAGTACTTC

v_call: TRBV19
d_call: TRBD1
clone_size: NA
j_call: TRBJ2-2
cdr3_aa: CASKTGVLTGELFF
cdr3_nt: TGTGCCAGTAAGACAGGGGTTTTAACCGGGGAGCTGTTTTTT

v_call: TRBV30
d_call: NA
clone_size: NA
j_call: TRBJ1-2
cdr3_aa: CAWSVRVLGLLPKYGYTF
cdr3_nt: TGTGCCTGGAGTGTACGGGTTTTGGGTCTTTTACCGAAGTATGGCTACACCTTC

v_call: TRBV25-1
d_call: TRBD1
clone_size: NA
j_call: TRBJ2-1
cdr3_aa: CASSSFDRGSYNEQFF
cdr3_nt: TGTGCCAGCAGTTCCTTCGACAGGGGCTCCTACAATGAGCAGTTCTTC

v_call: TRBV7-2
d_call: NA
clone_size: NA
j_call: TRBJ1-3
cdr3_aa: CASSSYFSGNTIYF
cdr3_nt: TGTGCCAGCAGCTCATACTTCTCTGGAAACACCATATATTTT

v_call: TRBV14
d_call: NA
clone_size: once
j_call: TRBJ1-1
cdr3_aa: CASSQDSFGTEAFF
cdr3_nt: TGTGCCAGCAGCCAAGATTCATTCGGTACTGAAGCTTTCTTT

v_call: TRBV19
d_call: NA
clone_size: NA
j_call: TRBJ1-6
cdr3_aa: CATQGQVLNSPLHF
cdr3_nt: TGTGCCACACAGGGACAAGTTTTGAATTCACCCCTCCACTTT

v_call: TRBV5-1
d_call: NA
clone_size: once
j_call: TRBJ2-7
cdr3_aa: CASSSGYEQYF
cdr3_nt: TGCGCCAGCAGCTCAGGCTACGAGCAGTACTTC

v_call: TRBV27
d_call: TRBD1
clone_size: once
j_call: TRBJ2-5
cdr3_aa: CASSFSGQGDQETQYF
cdr3_nt: TGTGCCAGCAGTTTTTCGGGACAGGGCGACCAAGAGACCCAGTACTTC

v_call: TRBV2
d_call: TRBD2
clone_size: NA
j_call: TRBJ2-2
cdr3_aa: CASSEVSSGGELFF
cdr3_nt: TGTGCCAGCAGTGAGGTGTCTAGCGGCGGGGAGCTGTTTTTT

v_call: TRBV19
d_call: TRBD1
clone_size: NA
j_call: TRBJ2-5
cdr3_aa: CASSISGQGAHETQYF
cdr3_nt: TGTGCCAGTAGTATCTCCGGACAGGGGGCGCACGAGACCCAGTACTTC

v_call: TRBV4-1
d_call: NA
clone_size: NA
j_call: TRBJ2-7
cdr3_aa: CASSQDNRAYEQYF
cdr3_nt: TGCGCCAGCAGCCAAGACAACAGGGCGTACGAGCAGTACTTC

v_call: TRBV6-5
d_call: TRBD2
clone_size: NA
j_call: TRBJ2-7
cdr3_aa: CASSSRGAGEQYF
cdr3_nt: TGTGCCAGCAGTTCGCGGGGGGCCGGGGAGCAGTACTTC

v_call: TRBV2
d_call: TRBD1
clone_size: NA
j_call: TRBJ1-4
cdr3_aa: CASSRDIPGTGNLLTEKLFF
cdr3_nt: TGTGCCAGCTCCCGCGATATCCCCGGGACAGGGAATCTACTCACTGAAAAACTGTTTTTT

v_call: TRBV5-4
d_call: TRBD1
clone_size: NA
j_call: TRBJ1-5
cdr3_aa: CASSLTGGKLDQPQHF
cdr3_nt: TGTGCCAGCAGCTTAACAGGGGGTAAATTGGATCAGCCCCAGCATTTT

v_call: TRBV6-1
d_call: NA
clone_size: NA
j_call: TRBJ1-2
cdr3_aa: CASRDGGRKIGYTF
cdr3_nt: TGTGCCAGCAGGGACGGGGGGCGCAAGATTGGCTACACCTTC

v_call: TRBV10-3
d_call: NA
clone_size: NA
j_call: TRBJ1-5
cdr3_aa: CAISVSRDNQPQHF
cdr3_nt: TGTGCCATCAGTGTAAGCAGGGACAATCAGCCCCAGCATTTT

v_call: TRBV13
d_call: NA
clone_size: NA
j_call: TRBJ2-1
cdr3_aa: CASSPSWYSRLPGGQFF
cdr3_nt: TGTGCCAGCAGCCCTTCTTGGTATTCTAGGCTACCCGGGGGGCAGTTCTTC

v_call: TRBV2
d_call: TRBD1
clone_size: NA
j_call: TRBJ2-7
cdr3_aa: CASSPGGSRAYEQYF
cdr3_nt: TGTGCCAGCAGTCCAGGGGGCAGCCGAGCCTACGAGCAGTACTTC

v_call: TRBV5-1
d_call: TRBD1
clone_size: NA
j_call: TRBJ1-6
cdr3_aa: CASTRTGGDSPLHF
cdr3_nt: TGCGCCAGCACCAGAACAGGGGGTGATTCACCCCTCCACTTT

v_call: TRBV9
d_call: NA
clone_size: NA
j_call: TRBJ2-2
cdr3_aa: CASSKTGSTGELFF
cdr3_nt: TGTGCCAGCAGCAAGACAGGATCCACCGGGGAGCTGTTTTTT

v_call: TRBV7-9
d_call: NA
clone_size: NA
j_call: TRBJ2-2
cdr3_aa: CASSTGTNTGELFF
cdr3_nt: TGTGCCAGCAGCACCGGGACAAACACCGGGGAGCTGTTTTTT

v_call: TRBV19
d_call: TRBD2
clone_size: once
j_call: TRBJ2-5
cdr3_aa: CASSISGVRQETQYF
cdr3_nt: TGTGCCAGTAGTATTAGCGGGGTGAGACAAGAGACCCAGTACTTC

v_call: TRBV5-1
d_call: NA
clone_size: NA
j_call: TRBJ1-5
cdr3_aa: CASSLSDYSNQPQHF
cdr3_nt: TGCGCCAGCAGCTTGTCAGATTATAGCAATCAGCCCCAGCATTTT

v_call: TRBV29-1
d_call: TRBD1
clone_size: NA
j_call: TRBJ1-3
cdr3_aa: CSVRQGTSGNTIYF
cdr3_nt: TGCAGCGTAAGACAGGGGACCTCTGGAAACACCATATATTTT

v_call: TRBV19
d_call: TRBD2
clone_size: NA
j_call: TRBJ2-7
cdr3_aa: CASSTAGEYEQYF
cdr3_nt: TGTGCCAGTAGTACAGCGGGGGAATACGAGCAGTACTTC

v_call: TRBV5-5
d_call: TRBD1
clone_size: NA
j_call: TRBJ1-2
cdr3_aa: CASSFWEGGGGYTF
cdr3_nt: TGTGCCAGCAGCTTCTGGGAAGGGGGCGGTGGCTACACCTTC

v_call: TRBV11-2
d_call: NA
clone_size: NA
j_call: TRBJ1-5
cdr3_aa: CASSLDSRVGQPQHF
cdr3_nt: TGTGCCAGCAGCTTAGATTCCAGGGTCGGTCAGCCCCAGCATTTT

v_call: TRBV5-6
d_call: NA
clone_size: NA
j_call: TRBJ2-1
cdr3_aa: CASSLWLALTYNEQFF
cdr3_nt: TGTGCCAGCAGCTTGTGGCTAGCGCTAACCTACAATGAGCAGTTCTTC

v_call: TRBV14
d_call: TRBD2
clone_size: NA
j_call: TRBJ2-3
cdr3_aa: CASSQAGGPGTDTQYF
cdr3_nt: TGTGCCAGCAGCCAAGCGGGGGGGCCCGGCACAGATACGCAGTATTTT

v_call: TRBV12-5
d_call: TRBD1
clone_size: NA
j_call: TRBJ1-5
cdr3_aa: CASGYRTGELVIQPQHF
cdr3_nt: TGTGCTAGTGGTTACAGGACAGGGGAATTAGTCATACAGCCCCAGCATTTT

v_call: TRBV19
d_call: NA
clone_size: NA
j_call: TRBJ1-2
cdr3_aa: CASSILSGNYGYTF
cdr3_nt: TGTGCCAGTAGTATATTGTCGGGGAACTATGGCTACACCTTC

v_call: TRBV5-1
d_call: NA
clone_size: few
j_call: TRBJ2-3
cdr3_aa: CASSLVGRGSRTDTQYF
cdr3_nt: TGCGCCAGCAGCTTGGTCGGACGGGGGTCTCGCACAGATACGCAGTATTTT

v_call: TRBV19
d_call: NA
clone_size: NA
j_call: TRBJ2-3
cdr3_aa: CASSKAEEDTQYF
cdr3_nt: TGTGCCAGTAGTAAAGCGGAAGAAGATACGCAGTATTTT

v_call: TRBV6-5
d_call: NA
clone_size: NA
j_call: TRBJ1-6
cdr3_aa: CASSYFEENSPLHF
cdr3_nt: TGTGCCAGCAGTTATTTCGAGGAGAATTCACCCCTCCACTTT

v_call: TRBV4-3
d_call: NA
clone_size: NA
j_call: TRBJ2-7
cdr3_aa: CASSQDGPTSGGPYEQYF
cdr3_nt: TGCGCCAGCAGCCAAGATGGCCCCACATCGGGGGGCCCCTACGAGCAGTACTTC

v_call: TRBV4-1
d_call: NA
clone_size: NA
j_call: TRBJ2-7
cdr3_aa: CASSQVDLLVHYEQYF
cdr3_nt: TGCGCCAGCAGCCAAGTTGATCTCCTAGTACACTACGAGCAGTACTTC

v_call: TRBV10-3
d_call: TRBD1
clone_size: NA
j_call: TRBJ1-1
cdr3_aa: CAISDSGTGLLEAFF
cdr3_nt: TGTGCCATCAGTGATTCCGGGACAGGGTTGTTGGAAGCTTTCTTT

v_call: TRBV2
d_call: TRBD2
clone_size: NA
j_call: TRBJ2-5
cdr3_aa: CASMEERGGRETQYF
cdr3_nt: TGTGCCAGCATGGAAGAGCGGGGGGGCCGTGAGACCCAGTACTTC